This T cell receptor (beta chain) is from a study of blood T cell repertoires in COVID-19. Study context: Sources were T cells, B-cell-depleted T cells, or PBMCs; the material itself was cDNA or gDNA.

Participants came from 24 US areas, aged roughly 18 to 100 years. Self-reported history from a screening survey and questionnaire set each donor's cohort. Exposed participants came across a COVID-19 case within 2 weeks before study entry. Generated by immunoSEQ multiplex PCR, the TCRdb table keeps only in-frame clones and is missing some. The sample consists of some 400,000 clones, 80% to 95% of them appearing once. The CDR3 runs to 18 residues. V was shortened by 1 base and J by 4 bases, with 19 bases between the two germline ends. The V gene's germline CDR1 is MNHEY and CDR2 SMNVEV (reference sequence).

The receptor comes from a woman between 40 and 55 years old who had been exposed to COVID-19. This chain links TRBV27 with TRBJ2-2; tentatively, D is TRBD2 (6 bases). Input material: PBMCs or T cells enriched from blood (not recorded which). This CDR3 reads CASSLFSPQGGGTGELFF. CDR3 nucleotides: TGTGCCAGCAGTTTATTTTCCCCTCAGGGAGGAGGCACCGGGGAGCTGTTTTTT.